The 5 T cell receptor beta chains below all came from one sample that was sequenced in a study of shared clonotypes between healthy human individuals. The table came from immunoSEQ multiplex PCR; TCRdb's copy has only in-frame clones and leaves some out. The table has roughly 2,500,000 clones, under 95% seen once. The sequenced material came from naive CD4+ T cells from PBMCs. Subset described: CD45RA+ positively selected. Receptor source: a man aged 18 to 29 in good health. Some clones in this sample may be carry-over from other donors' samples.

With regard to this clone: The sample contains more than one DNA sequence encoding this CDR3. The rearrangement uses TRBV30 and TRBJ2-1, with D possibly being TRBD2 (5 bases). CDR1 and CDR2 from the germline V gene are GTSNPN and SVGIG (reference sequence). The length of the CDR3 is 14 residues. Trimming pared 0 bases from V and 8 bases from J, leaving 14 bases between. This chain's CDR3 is CAWSVGLAGDEQFF. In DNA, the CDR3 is TGTGCCTGGAGTGTCGGGTTAGCCGGGGATGAGCAGTTCTTC.

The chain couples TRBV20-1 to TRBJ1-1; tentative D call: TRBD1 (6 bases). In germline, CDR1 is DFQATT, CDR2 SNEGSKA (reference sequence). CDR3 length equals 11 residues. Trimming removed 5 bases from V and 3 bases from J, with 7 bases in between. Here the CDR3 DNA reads TGCAGTGCTCACAGGGACACTGAAGCTTTCTTT. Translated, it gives CSAHRDTEAFF.

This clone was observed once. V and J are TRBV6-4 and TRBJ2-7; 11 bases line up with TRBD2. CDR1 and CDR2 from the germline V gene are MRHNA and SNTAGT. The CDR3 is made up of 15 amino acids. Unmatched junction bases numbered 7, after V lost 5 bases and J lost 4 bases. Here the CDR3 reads CASSHDGLAGYEQYF. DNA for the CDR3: TGTGCCAGCAGTCACGATGGACTAGCGGGTTACGAGCAGTACTTC.

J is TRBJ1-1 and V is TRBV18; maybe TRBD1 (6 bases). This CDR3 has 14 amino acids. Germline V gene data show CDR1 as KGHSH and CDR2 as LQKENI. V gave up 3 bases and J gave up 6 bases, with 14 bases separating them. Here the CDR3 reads CASSPAQGWAEAFF. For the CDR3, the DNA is TGTGCCAGCTCACCGGCGCAGGGGTGGGCTGAAGCTTTCTTT.

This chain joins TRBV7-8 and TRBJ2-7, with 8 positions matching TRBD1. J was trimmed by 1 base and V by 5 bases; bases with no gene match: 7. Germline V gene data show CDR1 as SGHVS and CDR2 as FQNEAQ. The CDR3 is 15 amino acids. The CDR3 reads CASSPRTGYSYEQYF. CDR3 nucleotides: TGTGCCAGCAGCCCAAGGACAGGGTATTCCTACGAGCAGTACTTC.